This TCR beta chain was captured in a study of CD8+ T cells in alopecia areata. Study-level background: The study gave treated patients oral tofacitinib at 5 to 10 mg twice daily. Once tofacitinib had been taken for 6 to 18 months, 6 months off drug followed.

General study results and limits: Alopecia totalis/universalis scalp especially showed more expanded CD8+ clones than normal scalp.

RNA was isolated and reverse transcribed to cDNA, the sequencing template. Profiled with immunoSEQ multiplex PCR; TCRdb holds only in-frame clones, not every one. This table has about 140,000 clones, roughly four fifths appearing once. Remarks on this clone: Its cognate antigen is unknown.

This sample's treatment: oral pan-JAK inhibitor, 5-10 mg twice daily. This CDR3 is 15 amino acids long. V lost 0 bases, J lost 4 bases, and 7 bases stayed unmatched. Germline CDR1 and CDR2: SGHRS and YFSETQ. V gene TRBV5-1 combines with J gene TRBJ2-7; 7 bases align to TRBD1. The source is a human donor with alopecia areata. The input for sequencing was CD8+ T cells sorted from blood, taken at week 4, from a patient treated with tofacitinib. The CDR3: CASSLAQGLLYEQYF. CDR3 DNA sequence: TGCGCCAGCAGCTTGGCACAGGGGCTTTTGTACGAGCAGTACTTC.